Shown below are 30 T cell receptor beta chains from a single sample sequenced in a study of shared clonotypes between healthy human individuals. Sequencing was performed with immunoSEQ multiplex PCR; in TCRdb, only in-frame clones are kept and a portion is missing. The table includes 780,000 or so clones, about two thirds detected once. Sequencing input: memory CD4+ T cells sorted from blood. Subset given: CD45RA-negative fraction. The receptors here all came from a woman younger than 45 in good health.

V and J are TRBV18 and TRBJ2-2, with D unclear. V gave up 6 bases and J gave up 0 bases, with 17 bases separating them. The CDR3 covers 17 residues. Germline-derived CDR1 and CDR2 are KGHSH and LQKENI. The CDR3 DNA is TGTGCCAGCTCGCGAGCCTCAGGTTACGCGAACACCGGGGAGCTGTTTTTT. Its protein product is CASSRASGYANTGELFF. Based on the CDR3 plus reference TRBV18 and TRBJ2-2, the full variable domain is NAGVMQNPRHLVRRRGQEARLRCSPMKGHSHVYWYRQLPEEGLKFMVYLQKENIIDESGMPKERFSAEFPKEGPSILRIQQVVRGDSAAYFCASSRASGYANTGELFFGEGSRLTVL.

The V call is TRBV28, the J call TRBJ1-1, with D possibly TRBD1 on 5 matching bases. V was cut by 1 base and J by 4 bases, with 13 bases left in between. The CDR3 runs to 15 residues. CDR1 is MDHEN, CDR2 SYDVKM, per germline. The CDR3 loop reads CASSLFGGGGTEAFF. CDR3 bases: TGTGCCAGCAGTTTATTTGGGGGAGGAGGCACTGAAGCTTTCTTT.

The gene calls are TRBV6-1 and TRBJ2-7; 9 nucleotides match TRBD1. The V segment lost 3 bases and the J segment 5 bases; nucleotides outside the gene matches: 5. Germline assignment: CDR1 MNHNS and CDR2 SASEGT. This CDR3 has 14 residues. The CDR3 DNA reads as TGTGCCAGCAGTGAGGGGACAGGGATACACGAGCAGTACTTC. It yields the protein CASSEGTGIHEQYF.

The V gene is TRBV5-6, the J gene TRBJ1-2; D gene unclear. Germline V gene lookup returns CDR1 SGHDT and CDR2 YYEEEE. V lost 6 bases and J lost 5, with 17 bases in between. The CDR3 contains 14 residues. The CDR3 spells CASTREQRTYGYTF. CDR3 DNA sequence: TGTGCCAGCACCCGAGAACAGCGAACGTATGGCTACACCTTC.

V and J are TRBV4-1 and TRBJ2-5; maybe TRBD1 (6 bases). The CDR3 consists of 16 residues. From germline, CDR1 is MGHRA and CDR2 YSYEKL. V dropped 0 bases and J dropped 1 base, with 12 bases sitting between them. For the CDR3, the DNA is TGCGCCAGCAGCCAAGATCAGGGGACGAGCCAAGAGACCCAGTACTTC. This gives the protein CASSQDQGTSQETQYF.

V usage is TRBV2 and J usage is TRBJ2-1; D might be TRBD2 (6 bases). Trimming left V 5 bases short and J 5 bases short, with 10 bases between. The CDR3 sequence is 13 residues long. Germline V lookup: CDR1 SNHLY, CDR2 FYNNEI. The CDR3 loop is CASSRRTNNEQFF. For the CDR3, the DNA is TGTGCCAGCAGTCGACGGACTAACAATGAGCAGTTCTTC.

This rearrangement joins TRBV28 to TRBJ1-1; possible D gene TRBD1, 5 bases. Germline CDR1 is MDHEN and CDR2 is SYDVKM. The CDR3 runs 16 residues. Trimming took 5 bases from V and 5 from J, leaving 21 bases between them. The CDR3 DNA reads TGTGCCAGCAGTCCAATGGGGGTCAGGGTGAGGACTGAAGCTTTCTTT. Its protein is CASSPMGVRVRTEAFF.

This clone was observed a few times. The V call is TRBV28, the J call TRBJ2-3; D is tentatively TRBD1 or TRBD2 (5 bases each). Trimming cost V 6 bases and J 6 bases, with 19 bases left between them. Germline-derived CDR1 and CDR2 are MDHEN and SYDVKM. This CDR3 contains 15 residues. This CDR3 reads CASRGVGVTVDTQYF. CDR3 sequence (DNA): TGTGCCAGCAGGGGCGTGGGGGTCACAGTGGATACGCAGTATTTT.

The CDR3: CASSPRDLYGYTF. The DNA of the CDR3 is TGTGCCAGCAGCCCCCGGGACCTCTATGGCTACACCTTC. The rearrangement links TRBV9 to TRBJ1-2; possibly TRBD1 for D (5 bases). CDR1 is SGDLS and CDR2 is YYNGEE in the germline V gene. The CDR3 consists of 13 residues. Trimming took 4 bases from V and 4 from J, leaving 11 bases between them.

This sequence joins TRBV5-4 and TRBJ2-7, with D possibly TRBD1 on 6 matching bases. This CDR3 is built from 16 residues. The V end lost 4 bases, the J end lost 0 bases, and 17 bases lay between the germline ends. The germline V gene has CDR1 SGHNT and CDR2 YYREEE (reference sequence). CDR3: CASSRPGDIGSYEQYF. The DNA for the CDR3 is TGTGCCAGCAGCCGGCCCGGGGACATAGGCTCCTACGAGCAGTACTTC.

The chain uses TRBV6-1 and TRBJ2-7, with D possibly matching TRBD2 (6 bases). CDR3 length equals 14 residues. CDR1 and CDR2 (germline): MNHNS, SASEGT. V was shortened by 6 bases and J by 2 bases, with 14 bases between the two germline ends. The CDR3 DNA sequence: TGTGCCAGCAGCCGTCAGGAGGGAGCCTACGAGCAGTACTTC. Translating gives CASSRQEGAYEQYF.

The chain uses TRBV15 and TRBJ1-1, with no clear D. Trimming pared 3 bases from V and 4 bases from J, leaving 15 bases between. Germline CDR1 and CDR2: LNHNV and YYDKDF (reference sequence). The CDR3 length is 15 residues. CDR3 sequence reads: CATSSFADSGTEAFF. CDR3 nucleotide sequence: TGTGCCACCAGCAGCTTTGCCGACTCAGGCACTGAAGCTTTCTTT.

This clone was seen only a few times. The chain recombines TRBV28 with TRBJ2-3; possibly TRBD2 for D (7 bases). The CDR3 runs 14 residues. The V end lost 4 bases, the J end lost 5 bases, and 13 bases lay between the germline ends. CDR1 is MDHEN, CDR2 SYDVKM, per germline. The CDR3 DNA is TGTGCCAGCAGTTCCTCGGGGGGCAGAGATACGCAGTATTTT. Its protein product is CASSSSGGRDTQYF. Drawing the rest from reference TRBV28 and TRBJ2-3, the complete variable domain is DVKVTQSSRYLVKRTGEKVFLECVQDMDHENMFWYRQDPGLGLRLIYFSYDVKMKEKGDIPEGYSVSREKKERFSLILESASTNQTSMYLCASSSSGGRDTQYFGPGTRLTVL.

The gene calls are TRBV28 and TRBJ2-7; perhaps D is TRBD1 or TRBD2 (5 bases each). The germline V gene has CDR1 MDHEN and CDR2 SYDVKM. This CDR3 has 14 residues. V lost 6 bases and J 2 bases, leaving 14 bases between the germline ends. The chain's CDR3 is CASRAPGPPYEQYF. DNA for the CDR3: TGTGCCAGCAGGGCCCCGGGACCCCCCTACGAGCAGTACTTC. Full variable domain (remainder filled in from reference TRBV28 and TRBJ2-7): DVKVTQSSRYLVKRTGEKVFLECVQDMDHENMFWYRQDPGLGLRLIYFSYDVKMKEKGDIPEGYSVSREKKERFSLILESASTNQTSMYLCASRAPGPPYEQYFGPGTRLTVT.

The chain carries TRBV19 and TRBJ1-2, with 7 bases identical to TRBD1. Germline values: CDR1 LNHDA, CDR2 SQIVND (reference sequence). This CDR3 comprises 15 residues. Germline trimming cut 8 bases from V and 4 bases from J; bases unmatched to any gene: 13. As DNA, the CDR3 is TGTGCCAGTCGCCTCAAGGGGCAGGGGGTCTATGGCTACACCTTC. Translation: CASRLKGQGVYGYTF.

The sample holds a few counts of this clone. J is TRBJ1-2 and V is TRBV28; 7 bases align to TRBD1. CDR1 is MDHEN and CDR2 is SYDVKM in the germline V gene. The trim removed 3 bases at V and 0 bases at J, leaving 4 bases unmatched. The CDR3 loop spans 15 amino acids. The CDR3 DNA is TGTGCCAGCAGTTTTCGGACAGGTGCTAACTATGGCTACACCTTC. Protein product: CASSFRTGANYGYTF.

This clone was observed many times. This chain connects TRBV2 to TRBJ2-1, with D possibly matching TRBD2 (5 bases). The CDR3 runs 12 residues. V lost 6 bases and J 9 bases, leaving 12 bases between the germline ends. CDR1 SNHLY and CDR2 FYNNEI come from the germline V gene. DNA of the CDR3: TGTGCCAGCAGGGTAACTAGAAGTGAGCAGTTCTTC. It is translated as CASRVTRSEQFF. Supplemented by reference TRBV2 and TRBJ2-1, the full variable domain reads EPEVTQTPSHQVTQMGQEVILRCVPISNHLYFYWYRQILGQKVEFLVSFYNNEISEKSEIFDDQFSVERPDGSNFTLKIRSTKLEDSAMYFCASRVTRSEQFFGPGTRLTVL.

The chain carries TRBV28 and TRBJ2-7; 7 bases are shared with TRBD1. The CDR3 spans 16 residues. Losses at the gene ends were 4 bases for V and 1 base for J; bases not matched to a gene: 10. From germline, CDR1 is MDHEN and CDR2 SYDVKM. CDR3 DNA sequence: TGTGCCAGCAGTTCAACTTCTACGGGACAGTCCTACGAGCAGTACTTC. As protein: CASSSTSTGQSYEQYF.

The chain links TRBV5-1 to TRBJ1-3; D gene ambiguous. The CDR3 totals 15 residues. V gave up 1 base and J gave up 4 bases, with 12 bases separating them. Per the germline V gene, CDR1 is SGHRS and CDR2 is YFSETQ. The CDR3 is CASSLPGSGGNTIYF. The CDR3, as DNA: TGCGCCAGCAGCTTGCCGGGTTCGGGAGGAAACACCATATATTTT.

This clone was counted many times. CDR3 DNA sequence: TGTGCCAGCAGCGGGGTTGGACAGGGTGTCGAGCAGTACTTC. This codes for CASSGVGQGVEQYF. This rearrangement joins TRBV25-1 to TRBJ2-7; the match to TRBD1 covers 8 bases. J lost 6 bases, V lost 6 bases, and 10 bases had no gene match. CDR1 MGHDK and CDR2 SYGVNS come from the germline V gene. CDR3 length: 14 amino acids.

In its sample, this clone was seen a few times. The rearrangement links TRBV7-3 to TRBJ1-1; D remains unclear. V lost 5 bases and J lost 2, with 15 bases in between. This CDR3 is 15 amino acids long. Germline values: CDR1 SGHTA, CDR2 FQGTGA. In nucleotides, the CDR3 is TGTGCCAGCAGCCAAACAGATAGGGCCAACACTGAAGCTTTCTTT. Protein sequence: CASSQTDRANTEAFF.

V gene TRBV10-3 combines with J gene TRBJ2-7; D ambiguous. Germline CDR1 is ENHRY and CDR2 is SYGVKD. The CDR3 length is 14 residues. V was clipped by 0 bases and J by 4 bases, with 10 bases between them. For the CDR3, the DNA is TGTGCCATCAGTGAGTCGTTGGCGGCTTACGAGCAGTACTTC. Protein product: CAISESLAAYEQYF.

V and J are TRBV7-9 and TRBJ1-1, with D unclear. Looked up from germline, CDR1 is SEHNR and CDR2 is FQNEAQ (reference sequence). The V end was cut by 2 bases, the J end by 1 base, with 8 bases between. This CDR3 is built from 14 residues. The CDR3 DNA reads TGTGCCAGCAGCTTAATGTCGACGAACACTGAAGCTTTCTTT. It encodes CASSLMSTNTEAFF.

The chain links TRBV7-9 to TRBJ1-4, with D unresolved. The CDR3 runs to 11 residues. Trimming cost V 7 bases and J 8 bases, with 8 bases left between them. CDR1 SEHNR and CDR2 FQNEAQ come from the germline V gene (reference sequence). CDR3 amino acids: CASTPGEKLFF. The CDR3 nucleotides are TGTGCCAGCACCCCAGGCGAAAAACTGTTTTTT.

The V call is TRBV5-1, the J call TRBJ2-1; 8 positions match TRBD2. The CDR3 loop spans 13 amino acids. V gave up 2 bases and J gave up 10 bases; unmatched junction bases: 5. Germline CDR1 reads SGHRS; CDR2 reads YFSETQ. Here the CDR3 DNA reads TGCGCCAGCAGCTTCCGGGAGGGGGGCGAGCAGTTCTTC. Amino acids: CASSFREGGEQFF.

The CDR3 bases are TGTGCCAGCAGCCTCCTAGGGGGGACTAGCGGTGCGGATACGCAGTATTTT. It is translated as CASSLLGGTSGADTQYF. J is TRBJ2-3 and V is TRBV7-6; 11 nucleotides agree with TRBD2. The V gene end was trimmed by 5 bases and the J gene end by 6 bases; junction bases not matched to a gene: 13. CDR3 length: 17 residues. Per germline, CDR1 SGHVS and CDR2 FNYEAQ. The full variable domain, in which reference TRBV7-6 and TRBJ2-3 provide the parts outside the CDR3, is GAGVSQSPRYKVTKRGQDVALRCDPISGHVSLYWYRQALGQGPEFLTYFNYEAQQDKSGLPNDRFSAERPEGSISTLTIQRTEQRDSAMYRCASSLLGGTSGADTQYFGPGTRLTVL.

The J gene is TRBJ1-2, the V gene TRBV7-3; no clear D. CDR1 SGHTA and CDR2 FQGTGA come from the germline V gene. V lost 3 bases and J 4 bases, leaving 9 bases between the germline ends. The CDR3 consists of 13 residues. The CDR3 region is CASSLEAGYGYTF. The CDR3 DNA sequence: TGTGCCAGCAGCTTGGAGGCGGGCTATGGCTACACCTTC.

In its sample, this clone was seen a few times. V is TRBV6-6 and J is TRBJ1-2; D unclear. Germline V gene data show CDR1 as MNHNY and CDR2 as SVGAGI (reference sequence). The length of the CDR3 is 13 residues. V was shortened by 5 bases and J by 4 bases, with 11 bases between the two germline ends. CDR3 in amino acids: CASSLMDVYGYTF. CDR3 nucleotide sequence: TGTGCCAGCAGTCTAATGGACGTCTATGGCTACACCTTC.

The chain has TRBV28 and TRBJ2-7; 9 bases are shared with TRBD1. The J segment lost 6 bases and the V segment lost 2 bases, leaving 8 bases of the junction unmatched. This CDR3 has 15 amino acids. Germline V CDR1 and CDR2: MDHEN, SYDVKM. Here the CDR3 DNA reads TGTGCCAGCAGTTTAGGTGGGACAGGGTTCTCCGAGCAGTACTTC. Protein product: CASSLGGTGFSEQYF.

The chain couples TRBV9 to TRBJ1-3; the match to TRBD1 covers 7 bases. The trim removed 3 bases at V and 8 bases at J, leaving 11 bases unmatched. This CDR3 spans 15 amino acids. Germline CDR1 and CDR2: SGDLS and YYNGEE. The CDR3 DNA is TGTGCCAGCAGCGCTACAGGGGATGATATAGACACCATATATTTT. It is translated as CASSATGDDIDTIYF. The entire variable domain, with the rest obtained from reference TRBV9 and TRBJ1-3, is as follows: DSGVTQTPKHLITATGQRVTLRCSPRSGDLSVYWYQQSLDQGLQFLIQYYNGEERAKGNILERFSAQQFPDLHSELNLSSLELGDSALYFCASSATGDDIDTIYFGEGSWLTVV.